What follows are 16 T cell receptor beta chains derived from one specimen sequenced in a study of blood T cell repertoires in COVID-19. Produced via immunoSEQ multiplex PCR; TCRdb's table is partial and in-frame only. The profile covers some 100,000 clones, with roughly 88% appearing a single time and around 2% taken by the ten largest. The sequenced material came from peripheral blood. These receptors were collected from a man aged 45-65 years with COVID-19, enrolled during active disease.

The chain carries TRBV28 and TRBJ2-7; D gene ambiguous. Germline CDR1 MDHEN, CDR2 SYDVKM. V lost 2 bases to trimming and J lost 1 base, with 15 bases between them. CDR3 length: 16 amino acids. Written as DNA, the CDR3 is TGTGCCAGCAGTTTAAATTTACACGAATCATCCTACGAGCAGTACTTC. It yields the protein CASSLNLHESSYEQYF. The full variable domain, its missing parts supplied by reference TRBV28 and TRBJ2-7, is DVKVTQSSRYLVKRTGEKVFLECVQDMDHENMFWYRQDPGLGLRLIYFSYDVKMKEKGDIPEGYSVSREKKERFSLILESASTNQTSMYLCASSLNLHESSYEQYFGPGTRLTVT.

This sequence joins TRBV27 and TRBJ1-2; TRBD1 agrees at 9 bases. Germline V lookup: CDR1 MNHEY, CDR2 SMNVEV (reference sequence). The length of the CDR3 is 14 residues. The V segment lost 3 bases and the J segment 8 bases; nucleotides outside the gene matches: 7. This CDR3 reads CASSFRDRAGGYTF. CDR3 nucleotide sequence: TGTGCCAGCAGTTTCCGGGACAGGGCCGGCGGCTACACCTTC.

This clone appeared a single time. The chain recombines TRBV6-2 or TRBV6-3 with TRBJ2-2; D may be TRBD1 (7 bases). CDR3 length: 15 residues. Trimming removed 0 bases from V and 4 bases from J, with 9 bases in between. Germline values: CDR1 MNHEY, CDR2 SVGEGT. CDR3 protein: CASSYSEGATGELFF. DNA of the CDR3: TGTGCCAGCAGTTACTCGGAGGGGGCCACCGGGGAGCTGTTTTTT.

The V call is TRBV10-3, the J call TRBJ2-3, with 9 bases identical to TRBD2. The CDR3 totals 15 residues. Germline CDR1 reads ENHRY; CDR2 reads SYGVKD. V shed 2 bases, J shed 6 bases, and the junction held 6 bases outside the gene matches. CDR3 nucleotides: TGTGCCATCAGTGAGGAGGGCGGGGGGGCGGATACGCAGTATTTT. This encodes CAISEEGGGADTQYF.

The chain couples TRBV19 to TRBJ1-3, with D possibly TRBD1 on 5 matching bases. Germline V gene sequence: CDR1 LNHDA, CDR2 SQIVND (reference sequence). This CDR3 is built from 14 residues. V was shortened by 3 bases and J by 3 bases, with 9 bases between the two germline ends. The CDR3 region is CASSIDRRGNTIYF. The CDR3 nucleotides read TGTGCCAGTAGTATCGACAGACGTGGAAACACCATATATTTT.

The chain uses TRBV7-9 and TRBJ2-3; the match to TRBD2 covers 11 bases. Trimming cost V 6 bases and J 4 bases; bases outside gene matches: 18. Germline-derived CDR1 and CDR2 are SEHNR and FQNEAQ (reference sequence). The CDR3 contains 19 residues. The CDR3, as DNA: TGTGCCAGCAGGCTAAGCTCCACGCGCCGACTAGCGGGACCAGATACGCAGTATTTT. Translating gives CASRLSSTRRLAGPDTQYF.

The chain joins TRBV5-5 to TRBJ1-1, with D unclear. V lost 4 bases to trimming and J lost 4 bases, with 23 bases between them. Looked up from germline, CDR1 is SGHKS and CDR2 is YYEKEE (reference sequence). The CDR3 has 17 amino acids. CDR3 loop: CASSPPGRHSVGTEAFF. The CDR3 DNA reads as TGTGCCAGCAGCCCACCCGGTAGACATTCGGTGGGCACTGAAGCTTTCTTT.

The rearrangement uses TRBV5-1 and TRBJ1-1; the match to TRBD1 covers 10 bases. V trimming: 4 bases; J trimming: 6 bases; junction bases outside the gene matches: 12. From germline, CDR1 is SGHRS and CDR2 YFSETQ. The CDR3 covers 16 residues. This chain's CDR3 is CASSRQGADLKAEAFF. The CDR3 nucleotides read TGCGCCAGCAGCCGACAGGGGGCGGATTTAAAGGCTGAAGCTTTCTTT.

This sequence joins TRBV6-1 and TRBJ1-1, with TRBD1 matching over 10 bases. Trimming took 3 bases from V and 10 from J; bases not matched to a gene: 5. Per germline, CDR1 MNHNS and CDR2 SASEGT. The CDR3 contains 13 residues. DNA of the CDR3: TGTGCCAGCAGTGAGGGGACAGGGGCAGTAGCTTTCTTT. Protein product: CASSEGTGAVAFF.

The J gene is TRBJ1-1, the V gene TRBV27, with D possibly being TRBD1 (5 bases). V lost 7 bases and J lost 5, with 14 bases in between. This CDR3 region has 13 residues. Germline assignment: CDR1 MNHEY and CDR2 SMNVEV (reference sequence). The CDR3 is CASNPTGGTEAFF. As DNA, the CDR3 is TGTGCCAGCAATCCAACGGGGGGTACTGAAGCTTTCTTT.

This clone was seen only a few times. The chain joins TRBV19 to TRBJ1-1; D is uncertain. Per germline, CDR1 LNHDA and CDR2 SQIVND (reference sequence). The CDR3 runs to 15 residues. V lost 1 base and J 4 bases, leaving 13 bases between the germline ends. CDR3 sequence (DNA): TGTGCCAGTAGTATAGCAGCCGGGAGAGGCACTGAAGCTTTCTTT. This gives the protein CASSIAAGRGTEAFF.

The rearrangement links TRBV18 to TRBJ1-2, with D perhaps matching TRBD1 (6 bases). The CDR3 sequence is 15 residues long. CDR1 and CDR2 from the germline V gene are KGHSH and LQKENI. The V end lost 2 bases, the J end lost 7 bases, and 17 bases lay between the germline ends. The DNA of the CDR3 is TGTGCCAGCTCACCAGCCCGGACAGAGTCTATTGGCTACACCTTC. Encoded protein: CASSPARTESIGYTF. Full variable domain (outside the CDR3, taken from reference TRBV18 and TRBJ1-2): NAGVMQNPRHLVRRRGQEARLRCSPMKGHSHVYWYRQLPEEGLKFMVYLQKENIIDESGMPKERFSAEFPKEGPSILRIQQVVRGDSAAYFCASSPARTESIGYTFGSGTRLTVV.

J is TRBJ1-4 and V is TRBV5-1; 7 nucleotides align to TRBD1. The CDR3 spans 15 residues. With V trimmed by 4 bases and J by 0 bases, 3 bases remained unmatched. Per the germline V gene, CDR1 is SGHRS and CDR2 is YFSETQ. CDR3 nucleotides: TGCGCCAGCAGCACCCAGGGGGCAACTAATGAAAAACTGTTTTTT. Its translation is CASSTQGATNEKLFF.

The chain couples TRBV7-9 to TRBJ1-4, with D maybe TRBD1 (6 bases). The CDR3 is made up of 18 amino acids. CDR1 SEHNR and CDR2 FQNEAQ come from the germline V gene (reference sequence). V gave up 5 bases and J gave up 0 bases, with 19 bases separating them. DNA for the CDR3: TGTGCCAGCAGCCGATCATTCAGGGGCCCGGCAACTAATGAAAAACTGTTTTTT. Translation gives CASSRSFRGPATNEKLFF.

This clone was seen more than once but under ten times. The chain uses TRBV7-2 and TRBJ1-5, with 11 bases lining up with TRBD1. The junction had 1 base not matched to a gene; V was cut back by 5 bases and J by 4 bases. The CDR3 is made up of 14 amino acids. Looked up from germline, CDR1 is SGHTA and CDR2 is FQGNSA. The DNA of the CDR3 is TGTGCCAGCAGCGGGACAGGGGGAAATCAGCCCCAGCATTTT. Its protein product is CASSGTGGNQPQHF.

The chain has TRBV4-1 and TRBJ2-3; 10 bases match TRBD1. Losses at the gene ends were 4 bases for V and 4 bases for J; bases not matched to a gene: 14. The CDR3 loop spans 18 amino acids. Per the germline V gene, CDR1 is MGHRA and CDR2 is YSYEKL. CDR3 residues: CASSRSGWDRGFADTQYF. CDR3 DNA sequence: TGCGCCAGCAGCCGATCAGGGTGGGACAGGGGTTTCGCAGATACGCAGTATTTT.